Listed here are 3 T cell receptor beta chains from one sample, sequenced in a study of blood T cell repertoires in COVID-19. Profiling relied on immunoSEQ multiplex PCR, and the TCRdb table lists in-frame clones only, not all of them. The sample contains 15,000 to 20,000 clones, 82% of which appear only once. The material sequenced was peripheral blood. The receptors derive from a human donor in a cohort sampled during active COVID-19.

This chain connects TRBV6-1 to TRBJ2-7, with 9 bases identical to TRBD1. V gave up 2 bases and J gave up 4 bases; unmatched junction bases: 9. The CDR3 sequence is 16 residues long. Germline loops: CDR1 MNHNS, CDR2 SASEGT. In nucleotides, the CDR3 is TGTGCCAGCAGTGAATCTCTCGGGACAGGGTCTTACGAGCAGTACTTC. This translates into CASSESLGTGSYEQYF.

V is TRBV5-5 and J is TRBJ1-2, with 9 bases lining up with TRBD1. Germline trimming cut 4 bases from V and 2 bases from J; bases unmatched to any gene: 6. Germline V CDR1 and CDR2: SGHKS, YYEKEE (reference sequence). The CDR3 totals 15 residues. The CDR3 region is CASSSPGQGNYGYTF. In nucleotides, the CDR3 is TGTGCCAGCAGCAGCCCGGGACAGGGAAACTATGGCTACACCTTC.

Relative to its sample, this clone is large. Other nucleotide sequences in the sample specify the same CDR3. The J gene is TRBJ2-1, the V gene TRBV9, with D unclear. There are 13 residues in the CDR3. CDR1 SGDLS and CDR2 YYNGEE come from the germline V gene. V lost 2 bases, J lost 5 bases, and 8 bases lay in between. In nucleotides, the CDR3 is TGTGCCAGCAGCGTTTCAAGCCACAATGAGCAGTTCTTC. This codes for CASSVSSHNEQFF.